These 8 T cell receptor beta chains came from one sample sequenced in a study of T cell responses to AZD1222 COVID-19 vaccine. Here immunoSEQ multiplex PCR was the method, and the copy in TCRdb shows in-frame clones only, minus some. The sample has 85,000 or so clones; just over 85% are singletons. The sequenced sample was peripheral blood, obtained 28 days after the second AZD1222 dose. The receptors derive from an adult who received the AZD1222 COVID-19 vaccine.

The chain combines TRBV29-1 with TRBJ2-1; no clear D gene. The CDR3 totals 11 residues. Trimming removed 7 bases from V and 4 bases from J, with 8 bases in between. Germline V gene sequence: CDR1 SQVTM, CDR2 ANQGSEA. The DNA for the CDR3 is TGCAGCGGGAATATATACAATGAGCAGTTCTTC. The encoded protein is CSGNIYNEQFF.

The rearrangement links TRBV7-6 to TRBJ2-7, with 8 bases aligning to TRBD1. Germline CDR1 and CDR2: SGHVS and FNYEAQ. This CDR3 has 15 amino acids. Unmatched junction bases numbered 7, after V lost 0 bases and J lost 6 bases. The chain's CDR3 is CASSLASGTGGEQYF. The CDR3, as DNA: TGTGCCAGCAGCTTAGCCTCCGGGACAGGCGGCGAGCAGTACTTC. The variable domain in full, completed from reference TRBV7-6 and TRBJ2-7, reads GAGVSQSPRYKVTKRGQDVALRCDPISGHVSLYWYRQALGQGPEFLTYFNYEAQQDKSGLPNDRFSAERPEGSISTLTIQRTEQRDSAMYRCASSLASGTGGEQYFGPGTRLTVT.

This rearrangement joins TRBV6-6 to TRBJ1-5, with a possible D match to TRBD1 (5 bases). In germline, CDR1 is MNHNY, CDR2 SVGAGI (reference sequence). The CDR3 contains 17 residues. The germline V and J ends were trimmed by 5 bases and 4 bases, with 21 bases remaining between them. In nucleotides, the CDR3 is TGTGCCAGCAGTCTAAAGGGACGGCCCGACGGAAATCAGCCCCAGCATTTT. This codes for CASSLKGRPDGNQPQHF.

CDR3 bases: TGTGCCAGCAGCCTCGGGGCGGGCAATTCACCCCTCCACTTT. Its protein is CASSLGAGNSPLHF. V is TRBV4-2 and J is TRBJ1-6; D perhaps matches TRBD1 (5 bases). Germline V gene sequence: CDR1 LGHNA, CDR2 YNFKEQ. The ends were cut back, 4 bases at V and 7 bases at J, with 11 bases in the middle. The CDR3 extends over 14 amino acids.

V and J are TRBV6-6 and TRBJ2-1; D remains ambiguous. V lost 7 bases and J lost 11, with 18 bases in between. CDR3 length: 13 residues. CDR1 MNHNY and CDR2 SVGAGI come from the germline V gene (reference sequence). The CDR3 sequence: CASTLPGGDKQFF. The CDR3 nucleotides are TGTGCCAGCACCTTGCCAGGTGGGGATAAGCAGTTCTTC.

This clone occurred once. This chain links TRBV27 with TRBJ2-5, with 7 bases matching TRBD1. CDR1 and CDR2 (germline): MNHEY, SMNVEV (reference sequence). The CDR3 covers 14 residues. Trimming removed 0 bases from V and 5 bases from J; junction bases left unmatched: 3. CDR3 DNA sequence: TGTGCCAGCAGTTTATCTAACAGGGGTGAGACCCAGTACTTC. It encodes CASSLSNRGETQYF.

The chain has TRBV12-3 or TRBV12-4 and TRBJ2-7; the D is unclear. CDR3 size: 11 residues. Trimming took 2 bases from V and 6 from J, leaving 5 bases between them. CDR3: CASSLFAEQYF. Written as DNA, the CDR3 is TGTGCCAGCAGTTTATTCGCCGAGCAGTACTTC.

The V and J genes are TRBV6-5 and TRBJ1-4; tentatively, D is TRBD1 (5 bases). The CDR3 totals 13 residues. Deletions cut 8 bases from V and 4 bases from J, with 11 bases between. The germline V gene encodes CDR1 MNHEY and CDR2 SVGAGI. The CDR3: CASRGPNNEKLFF. In DNA form, the CDR3 reads TGTGCCAGCCGGGGACCTAATAATGAAAAACTGTTTTTT.